This TCR beta chain was sequenced during a study of blood T cell dynamics during melanoma immunotherapy. Whole-study context: First-line therapy was either pembrolizumab or nivolumab with ipilimumab for metastatic melanoma. Overall study results and limits: Clones driving repertoire changes may be melanoma-specific or general immune activation. At W3, later disease-control patients showed bifurcated PBMC repertoire changes, unlike progressors.

Trimming took off 6 bases at V and 4 bases at J, with 9 bases between the two ends. The CDR3 totals 12 residues. Germline CDR1 reads SGHAT; CDR2 reads FQNNGV. A word on this clone: Its antigen is unidentified.

Time point of the sample: week 3, after first cycle of checkpoint inhibitor. Patients had no prior systemic cancer treatment, immunosuppressants or other active cancers. Clones were sequenced by immunoSEQ multiplex PCR, and TCRdb holds only the in-frame ones, with some missing. The sample consists of roughly 30,000 clones, over 80% of them appearing once. Sample: blood, taken from a patient treated with checkpoint blockade. This TCR came from a human donor with melanoma. The chain recombines TRBV11-2 with TRBJ2-5, with D perhaps being TRBD1 or TRBD2 (5 bases each). The CDR3 protein is CASRHGGETQYF. CDR3 DNA: TGTGCCAGCAGACATGGGGGAGAGACCCAGTACTTC.